The clone carrying this T cell receptor (beta chain) was observed at least ten times. From RNA transcripts, TCR beta CDR3 regions were amplified. A first-round RT-PCR of the TCR CDR3 used the HTBI primer set. From the multiplex PCR reads, TCRdb called clonotypes with MiXCR, one entry per CDR3 protein. The sample includes approximately 530,000 distinct CDR3 sequences, roughly 21% seen only once; the top ten take about half. This sample is drawn from a study of T cells in Graves' hyperthyroidism and ophthalmopathy. Per the germline V gene, CDR1 is SEHNR and CDR2 is FQNEAQ (reference sequence). Between the trimmed V and J ends, which lost 6 bases and 1 base, there was a span of 22 bases. The CDR3 runs 17 residues. Uncontrolled infection, other autoimmune disease, pregnancy or lactation barred patients from enrollment.

Sequences were obtained from blood. The source is a man aged 40-50 years with Graves' ophthalmopathy. V is TRBV7-9 and J is TRBJ2-7; D may be TRBD1 or TRBD2 (6 bases each). The CDR3 nucleotides read TGTGCCAGCAGTTCATCCTTCGGGGGACACCAATCCTACGAGCAGTACTTC. As protein: CASSSSFGGHQSYEQYF. The whole variable domain, remainder taken from reference TRBV7-9 and TRBJ2-7, is DTGVSQNPRHKITKRGQNVTFRCDPISEHNRLYWYRQTLGQGPEFLTYFQNEAQLEKSRLLSDRFSAERPKGSFSTLEIQRTEQGDSAMYLCASSSSFGGHQSYEQYFGPGTRLTVT.